The 20 T cell receptor beta chains below all came from one sample that was sequenced in a study of metastatic and nonmetastatic thyroid tumors. TCRdb reassembled clones from the PCR reads with MiXCR. Of under 25,000 clones listed, roughly 25% are singletons. Ahead of thyroid surgery, no patient had received treatment of any kind. What was sequenced was blood. These receptor sequences come from a male donor with papillary thyroid cancer or a benign thyroid nodule (not recorded which). Some clones in this sample may be carry-over from other donors' samples.

The V call is TRBV7-9, the J call TRBJ2-2; D is unclear. Looked up from germline, CDR1 is SEHNR and CDR2 is FQNEAQ (reference sequence). This CDR3 spans 15 amino acids. V was clipped by 3 bases and J by 2 bases, with 10 bases between them. The CDR3 region has the DNA TGTGCCAGCAGCTTGTTTGCGGCTAACACCGGGGAGCTGTTTTTT. It is translated as CASSLFAANTGELFF.

The table lists this clone with a few counts. The V call is TRBV29-1, the J call TRBJ2-3; the D is unclear. Germline CDR1 reads SQVTM; CDR2 reads ANQGSEA. The CDR3 is 15 amino acids. V shed 6 bases and J shed 1 base, with 17 bases lying between them. As DNA, the CDR3 is TGCAGCGTCGCTGGGTGGTCTCTAGGCACAGATACGCAGTATTTT. It yields the protein CSVAGWSLGTDTQYF.

By share of the sample, this clone is medium-sized. The V call is TRBV6-1, the J call TRBJ2-5; D remains ambiguous. CDR1 is MNHNS and CDR2 is SASEGT in the germline V gene. The CDR3 runs to 10 residues. The ends were cut back, 9 bases at V and 5 bases at J, with 7 bases in the middle. CDR3 nucleotides: TGTGCCAGTCGCCGGGAGACCCAGTACTTC. Its protein is CASRRETQYF.

This clone turned up a few times. The genes are TRBV6-1 and TRBJ2-7; D is unresolved. V was shortened by 8 bases and J by 4 bases, with 6 bases between the two germline ends. CDR1 is MNHNS and CDR2 is SASEGT in the germline V gene. The CDR3 covers 10 residues. The CDR3: CASGPYEQYF. For the CDR3, the DNA is TGTGCCAGCGGGCCTTACGAGCAGTACTTC.

The chain recombines TRBV5-1 with TRBJ2-3, with D maybe TRBD1 (7 bases). CDR1 is SGHRS and CDR2 is YFSETQ in the germline V gene. The germline V and J ends were trimmed by 6 bases and 3 bases, with 17 bases remaining between them. CDR3 length equals 15 residues. CDR3 loop: CASKAGGYRTDTQYF. The CDR3, as DNA: TGCGCCAGCAAGGCAGGGGGGTACCGGACAGATACGCAGTATTTT.

J is TRBJ2-7 and V is TRBV20-1; 11 positions match TRBD2. V was pared by 0 bases and J by 13 bases, with 14 bases of the junction left unmatched. Germline CDR1 reads DFQATT; CDR2 reads SNEGSKA (reference sequence). There are 15 residues in the CDR3. The CDR3 loop reads CSARDRASGRPSLYF. DNA for the CDR3: TGCAGTGCTAGAGATCGGGCTAGCGGGAGGCCCTCACTCTACTTC.

The rearrangement joins TRBV27 to TRBJ1-5; D may be TRBD1 (5 bases). V was cut by 3 bases and J by 6 bases, with 15 bases left in between. The CDR3 totals 15 residues. Germline V gene sequence: CDR1 MNHEY, CDR2 SMNVEV (reference sequence). The CDR3 DNA sequence: TGTGCCAGCAGTTTTTTTGGGCAGGGTGGTCAGCCCCAGCATTTT. It translates to CASSFFGQGGQPQHF.

The chain combines TRBV7-8 with TRBJ1-2; TRBD1 agrees at 8 bases. V was clipped by 5 bases and J by 7 bases; unmatched bases: 6. The CDR3 sequence is 13 residues long. Germline lookup yields CDR1 SGHVS and CDR2 FQNEAQ. CDR3 nucleotide sequence: TGTGCCAGCAGCCCCCAGGGGGCTCGTGGCTACACCTTC. Protein sequence: CASSPQGARGYTF.

Ten or more counts support this clone. The rearrangement joins TRBV5-8 to TRBJ1-2; 10 bases agree with TRBD1. The germline gives CDR1 SGHTS, CDR2 YDEGEE. The length of the CDR3 is 14 residues. V lost 4 bases, J lost 8 bases, and 8 bases stayed unmatched. The CDR3 loop reads CASSQGQGSSGYTF. The CDR3 nucleotides are TGTGCCAGCAGCCAGGGACAGGGGAGTAGCGGCTACACCTTC.

V usage is TRBV7-8 and J usage is TRBJ2-2; 12 nucleotides match TRBD2. The germline V gene encodes CDR1 SGHVS and CDR2 FQNEAQ. The CDR3 is 18 residues long. With V trimmed by 3 bases and J by 7 bases, 12 bases remained unmatched. CDR3 sequence: CASSFTSGGKKAIGELFF. The CDR3 bases are TGTGCCAGCAGCTTCACTAGCGGGGGGAAGAAAGCGATCGGGGAGCTGTTTTTT.

This clone was seen a few times. This rearrangement joins TRBV24-1 to TRBJ2-2; D is unclear. Germline V lookup: CDR1 KGHDR, CDR2 SFDVKD. This CDR3 contains 14 residues. V was shortened by 5 bases and J by 4 bases, with 10 bases between the two germline ends. Here the CDR3 DNA reads TGTGCCACCAGTGGGTCAGTGAGCACCGGGGAGCTGTTTTTT. Translated: CATSGSVSTGELFF.

This clone appeared a few times. The CDR3 DNA is TGTGCCAGCAGTCCCGGGACAGGGATCGGGGAGCTGTTTTTT. Its protein is CASSPGTGIGELFF. The V call is TRBV27, the J call TRBJ2-2; 9 positions agree with TRBD1. V trimming: 5 bases; J trimming: 7 bases; junction bases outside the gene matches: 5. This CDR3 contains 14 residues. Germline lookup yields CDR1 MNHEY and CDR2 SMNVEV (reference sequence).

The genes are TRBV20-1 and TRBJ1-2, with no clear D. The CDR3 is 13 residues long. The V gene lost 4 bases and the J gene lost 5 bases, with 14 bases spanning the gap. Germline CDR1 and CDR2: DFQATT and SNEGSKA (reference sequence). This CDR3 reads CSATPWVAYGYTF. The CDR3 DNA reads as TGCAGTGCTACGCCCTGGGTGGCGTATGGCTACACCTTC.

Notes on this clone: The same CDR3 arises from other DNA sequences in this sample as well. The rearrangement joins TRBV11-3 to TRBJ2-7; D not resolved. The V end was cut by 8 bases, the J end by 2 bases, with 16 bases between. Per germline, CDR1 SGHNT and CDR2 YENEEA. The CDR3 covers 14 residues. The CDR3 nucleotides are TGTGCCAGCTCCCCAGAGGTAGGACCCTACGAGCAGTACTTC. This codes for CASSPEVGPYEQYF.

The chain carries TRBV20-1 and TRBJ1-1; D is undetermined. The V end lost 7 bases, the J end lost 1 base, and 4 bases lay between the germline ends. The CDR3 contains 10 residues. The germline V gene has CDR1 DFQATT and CDR2 SNEGSKA (reference sequence). The CDR3 DNA is TGCAGTGTTGAGAACACTGAAGCTTTCTTT. It yields the protein CSVENTEAFF.

This sequence joins TRBV6-1 and TRBJ2-1; the D is unclear. CDR3 length equals 11 residues. Trimming shortened V by 8 bases and J by 3 bases, and 5 bases separated the two germline ends. CDR1 and CDR2 (germline): MNHNS, SASEGT. CDR3 bases: TGTGCCAGCCTTAGCTACAATGAGCAGTTCTTC. The encoded protein is CASLSYNEQFF.

This clone was counted many times. J is TRBJ2-5 and V is TRBV9; tentatively, D is TRBD1 (6 bases). Between the trimmed V and J ends, which lost 1 base and 5 bases, there was a span of 12 bases. Germline V gene sequence: CDR1 SGDLS, CDR2 YYNGEE. CDR3 length: 14 residues. The CDR3 loop is CASSVNRQGETQYF. The CDR3 DNA sequence: TGTGCCAGCAGCGTAAACCGCCAGGGGGAGACCCAGTACTTC.

Of note for this clone: One end of the junction does not line up with germline, which may come from a read error. This chain uses TRBV5-1 with TRBJ1-2, with D uncertain. This CDR3 spans 14 amino acids. Germline CDR1 and CDR2: SGHRS and YFSETQ. This CDR3 is CASSQHGVQYGYTF. CDR3 nucleotide sequence: TGCGCCAGCAGCCAGCACGGTGTGCAGTATGGCTACACATTC. Complete variable domain (other parts from reference TRBV5-1 and TRBJ1-2): KAGVTQTPRYLIKTRGQQVTLSCSPISGHRSVSWYQQTPGQGLQFLFEYFSETQRNKGNFPGRFSGRQFSNSRSEMNVSTLELGDSALYLCASSQHGVQYGYTFGSGTRLTVV.

This clone was observed a handful of times. The V call is TRBV15, the J call TRBJ2-7; 9 positions match TRBD2. Germline V lookup: CDR1 LNHNV, CDR2 YYDKDF (reference sequence). With V trimmed by 3 bases and J by 3 bases, 6 bases remained unmatched. This CDR3 is built from 15 residues. The CDR3: CATSSGGTSRYEQYF. For the CDR3, the DNA is TGTGCCACCAGCAGCGGAGGGACTAGCCGCTACGAGCAGTACTTC.

The chain couples TRBV18 to TRBJ2-5, with unresolved D. Germline V gene lookup returns CDR1 KGHSH and CDR2 LQKENI. V was pared by 2 bases and J by 5 bases, with 12 bases between. This CDR3 spans 14 amino acids. In DNA form, the CDR3 reads TGTGCCAGCTCACCAGGCCCCCCCCGTGAGACCCAGTACTTC. Amino acid sequence: CASSPGPPRETQYF.